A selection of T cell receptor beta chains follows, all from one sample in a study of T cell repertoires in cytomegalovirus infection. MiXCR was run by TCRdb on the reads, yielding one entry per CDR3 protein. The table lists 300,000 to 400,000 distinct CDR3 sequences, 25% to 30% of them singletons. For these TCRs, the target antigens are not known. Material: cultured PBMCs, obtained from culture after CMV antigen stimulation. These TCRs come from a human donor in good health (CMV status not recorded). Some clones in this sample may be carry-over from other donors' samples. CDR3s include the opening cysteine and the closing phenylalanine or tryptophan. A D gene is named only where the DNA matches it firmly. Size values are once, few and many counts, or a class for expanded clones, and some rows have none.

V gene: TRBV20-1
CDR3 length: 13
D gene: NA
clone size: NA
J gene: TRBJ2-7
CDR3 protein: CSARQGPPYEQYF
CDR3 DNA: TGCAGTGCTAGACAGGGGCCCCCCTACGAGCAGTACTTC

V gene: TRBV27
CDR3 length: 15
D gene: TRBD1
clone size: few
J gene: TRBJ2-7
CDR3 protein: CASSLTGMKFTEQYF
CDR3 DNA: TGTGCCAGCAGTCTGACAGGGATGAAATTTACAGAGCAGTACTTC

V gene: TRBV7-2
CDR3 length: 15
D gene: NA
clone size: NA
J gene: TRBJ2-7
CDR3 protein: CASSFTYSTLYEQYF
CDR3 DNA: TGTGCCAGCAGCTTTACCTACTCAACTCTTTACGAGCAGTACTTC

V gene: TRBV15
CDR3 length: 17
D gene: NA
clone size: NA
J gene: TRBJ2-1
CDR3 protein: CATSRDREGPSYNEQFF
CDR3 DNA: TGTGCCACCAGCAGAGATCGCGAGGGACCCTCCTACAATGAGCAGTTCTTC

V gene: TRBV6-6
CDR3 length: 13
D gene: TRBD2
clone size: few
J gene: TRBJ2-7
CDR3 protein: CASRGLEISEQYF
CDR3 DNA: TGTGCCAGCCGGGGACTAGAGATTTCCGAGCAGTACTTC

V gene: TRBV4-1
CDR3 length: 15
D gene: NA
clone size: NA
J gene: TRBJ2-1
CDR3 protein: CASSQDPRERNEQFF
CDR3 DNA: TGCGCCAGCAGCCAAGACCCCCGGGAGAGGAATGAGCAGTTCTTC

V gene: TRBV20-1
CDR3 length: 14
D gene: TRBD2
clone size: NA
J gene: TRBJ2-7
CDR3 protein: CSASRLAGVNEQYF
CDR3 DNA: TGCAGTGCTAGCCGACTAGCGGGAGTTAACGAGCAGTACTTC

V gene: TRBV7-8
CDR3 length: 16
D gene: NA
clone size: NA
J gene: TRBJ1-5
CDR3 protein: CASSLEGGTSNQPQHF
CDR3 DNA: TGTGCCAGCAGCTTGGAAGGAGGAACAAGCAATCAGCCCCAGCATTTT

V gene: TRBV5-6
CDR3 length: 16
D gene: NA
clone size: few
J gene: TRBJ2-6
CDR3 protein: CASSPPPGFGANVLTF
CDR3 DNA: TGTGCCAGCAGCCCACCGCCAGGGTTTGGGGCCAACGTCCTGACTTTC

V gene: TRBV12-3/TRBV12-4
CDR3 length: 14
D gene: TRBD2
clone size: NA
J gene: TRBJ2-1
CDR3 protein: CASRLGLARDEQFF
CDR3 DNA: TGTGCCAGCAGACTGGGACTAGCGCGGGATGAGCAGTTCTTC

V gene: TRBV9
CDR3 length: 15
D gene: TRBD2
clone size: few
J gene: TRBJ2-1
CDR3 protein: CASSVGPGLAHEQFF
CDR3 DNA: TGTGCCAGCAGCGTAGGCCCGGGACTAGCCCATGAGCAGTTCTTC

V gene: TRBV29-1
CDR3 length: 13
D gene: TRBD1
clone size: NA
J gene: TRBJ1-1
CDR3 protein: CSVVDRVHTEAFF
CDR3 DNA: TGCAGCGTTGTGGACAGGGTGCACACTGAAGCTTTCTTT

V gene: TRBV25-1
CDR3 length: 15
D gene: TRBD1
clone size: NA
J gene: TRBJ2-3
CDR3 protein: CASSDPGQSTDTQYF
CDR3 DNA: TGTGCCAGCAGTGATCCGGGACAGAGCACAGATACGCAGTATTTT

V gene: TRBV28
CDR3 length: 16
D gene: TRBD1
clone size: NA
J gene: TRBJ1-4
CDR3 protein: CASSTRQGVIGEKLFF
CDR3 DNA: TGTGCCAGCAGTACCCGACAGGGGGTAATAGGTGAAAAACTGTTTTTT

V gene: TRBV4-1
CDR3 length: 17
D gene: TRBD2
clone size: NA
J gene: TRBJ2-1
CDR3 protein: CASSQPGLEGSYNEQFF
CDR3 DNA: TGTGCCAGCAGCCAACCGGGACTAGAGGGCTCCTACAATGAGCAGTTCTTC

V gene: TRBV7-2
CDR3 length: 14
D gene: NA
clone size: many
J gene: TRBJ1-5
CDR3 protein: CASSFLPASYPQHF
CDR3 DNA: TGTGCCAGCAGCTTCCTGCCAGCTTCCTACCCCCAGCATTTT

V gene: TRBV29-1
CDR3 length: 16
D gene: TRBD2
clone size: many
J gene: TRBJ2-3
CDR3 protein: CSARGGLRGSTDTQYF
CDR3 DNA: TGCAGCGCCCGCGGGGGGTTGAGGGGAAGCACAGATACGCAGTATTTT

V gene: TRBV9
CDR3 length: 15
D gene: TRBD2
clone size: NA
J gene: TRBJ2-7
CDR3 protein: CASSTGTSSAHEQYF
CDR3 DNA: TGTGCCAGCAGCACCGGGACTAGCAGCGCTCACGAGCAGTACTTC

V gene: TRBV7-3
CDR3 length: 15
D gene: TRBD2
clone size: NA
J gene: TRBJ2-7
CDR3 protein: CASSPGTSSFYEQYF
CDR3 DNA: TGTGCCAGCAGCCCAGGGACTAGCAGTTTCTACGAGCAGTACTTC